Listed here are 19 T cell receptor beta chains from one sample, sequenced in a study of shared clonotypes between healthy human individuals. Clones were read by immunoSEQ multiplex PCR, and TCRdb kept only the in-frame ones, dropping some. This table holds over a million clones, approximately 78% found once. Sequencing was carried out using memory CD4+ T cells from PBMCs. Subset noted: CD45RA-negative fraction. The receptors shown here come from a man aged 18 to 29 in good health. Some clones in this sample may be carry-over from other donors' samples.

The rearrangement joins TRBV7-2 to TRBJ2-7, with D hard to call. There are 12 residues in the CDR3. Between the trimmed V and J ends, which lost 5 bases and 7 bases, there was a span of 12 bases. CDR1 is SGHTA, CDR2 FQGNSA, per germline. CDR3 residues: CASSISIREQYF. The CDR3 DNA sequence: TGTGCCAGCAGCATATCAATCCGGGAGCAGTACTTC.

Of note for this clone: Different DNA sequences within this sample yield the same CDR3. The genes are TRBV5-1 and TRBJ2-5; D might be TRBD1 (7 bases). There are 13 residues in the CDR3. Trimming removed 3 bases at V and 4 bases at J, with 10 bases between. The germline CDR1 and CDR2 sequences are SGHRS and YFSETQ. The CDR3 protein is CASSSQGGETQYF. The DNA for the CDR3 is TGCGCCAGCAGCTCGCAGGGGGGAGAGACCCAGTACTTC.

In this sample, this clone turned up once. The rearrangement joins TRBV7-2 to TRBJ2-4; 11 nucleotides align to TRBD2. This CDR3 is built from 18 residues. Germline-derived CDR1 and CDR2 are SGHTA and FQGNSA. J gave up 7 bases and V 0 bases, and 11 bases lay outside the gene matches. The CDR3: CASSLAPASGRQGNIQYF. The CDR3 bases are TGTGCCAGCAGCTTAGCCCCGGCTAGCGGGAGGCAAGGGAACATTCAGTACTTC.

Written as DNA, the CDR3 is TGCGCCAGCAGGGGGGGACTTAACGGGGATCAGCCCCAGCATTTT. Its protein product is CASRGGLNGDQPQHF. The chain carries TRBV5-1 and TRBJ1-5; a weak D match, TRBD1 (5 bases). The CDR3 contains 15 residues. Trimming removed 5 bases from V and 5 bases from J, with 17 bases in between. Germline CDR1 and CDR2: SGHRS and YFSETQ.

Points on this clone: A read error may account for a junction end that differs from germline. The genes are TRBV6-5 and TRBJ2-2; perhaps TRBD1 as D (5 bases). This CDR3 has 16 amino acids. The V gene's germline CDR1 is MNHEY and CDR2 SVGAGI. The CDR3 bases are TGTGCCAGCAGTCACTCTATCCAGGGAAACACCGGGGAGCTGTTTTTT. Translation gives CASSHSIQGNTGELFF.

The V call is TRBV2, the J call TRBJ1-2; perhaps TRBD1 as D (5 bases). The CDR3 extends over 13 amino acids. Trimming pared 7 bases from V and 2 bases from J, leaving 11 bases between. The germline V gene encodes CDR1 SNHLY and CDR2 FYNNEI. The CDR3 sequence is CASIQGGNYGYTF. The CDR3 nucleotides read TGTGCCAGCATCCAGGGAGGCAACTATGGCTACACCTTC.

V is TRBV6-6 and J is TRBJ1-5; 7 bases fit TRBD1. This CDR3 is 15 amino acids long. Germline lookup yields CDR1 MNHNY and CDR2 SVGAGI (reference sequence). The V segment lost 2 bases and the J segment 1 base; nucleotides outside the gene matches: 2. The CDR3 loop is CASSYDRASNQPQHF. CDR3 coding DNA: TGTGCCAGCAGTTACGACAGGGCGAGCAATCAGCCCCAGCATTTT.

This clone was seen only a few times. This chain joins TRBV18 and TRBJ2-4; D uncertain. The V end lost 2 bases, the J end lost 1 base, and 12 bases lay between the germline ends. The CDR3 has 16 residues. Germline V gene data show CDR1 as KGHSH and CDR2 as LQKENI. The CDR3 nucleotides are TGTGCCAGCTCACCAATCCGGGCGCGGGCCAAAAACATTCAGTACTTC. Translating it yields CASSPIRARAKNIQYF.

The chain uses TRBV18 and TRBJ1-5; 10 nucleotides match TRBD1. After removal of 2 bases from V and 2 bases from J, the junction contained 3 bases not matched to a gene. This CDR3 is 16 amino acids long. Germline CDR1 and CDR2: KGHSH and LQKENI. CDR3 amino acids: CASSPSGTGGNQPQHF. The DNA of the CDR3 is TGTGCCAGCTCACCATCCGGGACAGGGGGCAATCAGCCCCAGCATTTT.

V and J are TRBV4-1 and TRBJ1-5; TRBD1 agrees at 7 bases. The V segment lost 1 base and the J segment 3 bases; nucleotides outside the gene matches: 6. Germline V CDR1 and CDR2: MGHRA, YSYEKL. The CDR3 is 16 residues long. CDR3 DNA: TGCGCCAGCAGCCAAGGCGGGACAGCTTTCAATCAGCCCCAGCATTTT. Its protein is CASSQGGTAFNQPQHF.

The chain uses TRBV27 and TRBJ1-2; 8 bases agree with TRBD1. From germline, CDR1 is MNHEY and CDR2 SMNVEV (reference sequence). With V trimmed by 3 bases and J by 4 bases, 7 bases remained unmatched. The CDR3 is 15 amino acids. Written as DNA, the CDR3 is TGTGCCAGCAGTTTCTGGGACAGGTCTTTCTATGGCTACACCTTC. Protein product: CASSFWDRSFYGYTF.

This clone turned up a few times. The chain is built from TRBV14 and TRBJ2-2; D unresolved. Germline CDR1 reads SGHDN; CDR2 reads FVKESK. V lost 0 bases and J lost 3, with 5 bases in between. The CDR3 runs 14 residues. CDR3 in amino acids: CASSQDWDTGELFF. CDR3 nucleotide sequence: TGTGCCAGCAGCCAAGATTGGGACACCGGGGAGCTGTTTTTT.

This sequence joins TRBV2 and TRBJ1-5; D unclear. V lost 4 bases and J 0 bases, leaving 16 bases between the germline ends. The CDR3 has 17 amino acids. Germline CDR1 is SNHLY and CDR2 is FYNNEI. CDR3 nucleotides: TGTGCCAGCAGTGGAAACCGGGCAGACTATAGCAATCAGCCCCAGCATTTT. Translation: CASSGNRADYSNQPQHF.

Turning to this clone: A much bigger clone sits one base away, suggesting this may be a read error. V and J are TRBV28 and TRBJ2-5; TRBD1 agrees at 7 bases. The CDR3 consists of 13 residues. CDR1 and CDR2 (germline): MDHEN, SYDVKM. V gave up 6 bases and J gave up 9 bases; unmatched junction bases: 10. Here the CDR3 reads CASRVLGQEAQYF. The DNA of the CDR3 is TGTGCCAGCAGGGTGCTCGGACAGGAGGCCCAGTACTTC.

The chain is built from TRBV25-1 and TRBJ2-1; 11 bases match TRBD2. The trim removed 3 bases at V and 7 bases at J, leaving 5 bases unmatched. Germline CDR1 and CDR2: MGHDK and SYGVNS. The CDR3 consists of 15 residues. The DNA for the CDR3 is TGTGCCAGCAGTGATACTAGCGGGAGTCCGAATGAGCAGTTCTTC. Amino acids: CASSDTSGSPNEQFF.

V gene TRBV4-2 combines with J gene TRBJ2-3; D ambiguous. CDR1 is LGHNA, CDR2 YNFKEQ, per germline. V was shortened by 4 bases and J by 4 bases, with 12 bases between the two germline ends. This CDR3 comprises 14 residues. The CDR3: CASSPVGQADTQYF. The CDR3 DNA is TGTGCCAGCAGCCCAGTAGGGCAAGCAGATACGCAGTATTTT.

With regard to this clone: Within the sample, other DNA sequences also encode this same CDR3. The rearrangement links TRBV10-3 to TRBJ2-5; D gene ambiguous. The germline gives CDR1 ENHRY, CDR2 SYGVKD. CDR3 length equals 11 residues. V gave up 2 bases and J gave up 5 bases, with 3 bases separating them. CDR3 DNA sequence: TGTGCCATCAGTGAGCTCGAGACCCAGTACTTC. Amino acid sequence: CAISELETQYF.

The chain uses TRBV5-6 and TRBJ1-4; tentatively, D is TRBD1 (5 bases). The length of the CDR3 is 16 residues. Germline CDR1 is SGHDT and CDR2 is YYEEEE. The V and J ends lost 7 bases and 0 bases respectively, with 16 bases between them. The CDR3 region has the DNA TGTGCCAGCGGACCCGACAGACCTGCAACTAATGAAAAACTGTTTTTT. Residues: CASGPDRPATNEKLFF.

The chain couples TRBV9 to TRBJ2-1; 7 nucleotides agree with TRBD1. CDR1 is SGDLS and CDR2 is YYNGEE in the germline V gene. The CDR3 has 13 residues. The V segment lost 0 bases and the J segment 9 bases; nucleotides outside the gene matches: 3. CDR3 bases: TGTGCCAGCAGCGTAGGACAGGGTCGTGAGCAGTTCTTC. It is translated as CASSVGQGREQFF.